These 16 T cell receptor beta chains originate from one sample sequenced in a study of blood T cells in healthy people across ages. Primed by a sample-barcoded 5' primer and a J-beta primer mix, a second PCR proceeded for about 6 to 11 cycles. TCRdb independently ran MiXCR on the 5' RACE reads; one entry per CDR3 protein. The table includes over 1,200,000 distinct CDR3 sequences, around 55% detected once. The sample consisted of blood. These receptors were obtained from a man younger than 35 in good health.

The chain employs TRBV15 and TRBJ1-2, with 10 bases that match TRBD1. The CDR3 has 16 amino acids. Germline values: CDR1 LNHNV, CDR2 YYDKDF (reference sequence). V gave up 5 bases and J gave up 4 bases; unmatched junction bases: 10. The CDR3 here is CATSLPGQGSIYGYTF. The CDR3 DNA sequence: TGTGCCACCAGCCTTCCGGGACAGGGGAGTATCTATGGCTACACCTTC.

This chain connects TRBV4-1 to TRBJ2-5, with D perhaps matching TRBD1 or TRBD2 (5 bases each). Matching the DNA end better, TRBJ2-7 makes the J call doubtful. Looked up from germline, CDR1 is MGHRA and CDR2 is YSYEKL. The CDR3 loop spans 13 amino acids. The CDR3 nucleotides are TGCGCCAGCAGCCGCCCGGGACGTGGCGAGCAGTACTTC. Translating it yields CASSRPGRGEQYF.

The V and J genes are TRBV4-3 and TRBJ2-5, with a possible D match to TRBD2 (6 bases). The CDR3 is 15 residues long. The ends were cut back, 0 bases at V and 2 bases at J, with 10 bases in the middle. The germline gives CDR1 LGHNA, CDR2 YSLEER. In DNA, the CDR3 is TGCGCCAGCAGCCAAGATGCCAGCGGGCAAGAGACCCAGTACTTC. Translating it yields CASSQDASGQETQYF.

V and J are TRBV4-1 and TRBJ2-3, with D possibly called TRBD1 or TRBD2 (5 bases each). Germline-derived CDR1 and CDR2 are MGHRA and YSYEKL. This CDR3 is built from 18 residues. Trimming pared 7 bases from V and 0 bases from J, leaving 23 bases between. The CDR3 DNA reads TGCGCCAGCAAGCGGTTTGGGGCTGGTTTCGGGAGCACAGATACGCAGTATTTT. The encoded protein is CASKRFGAGFGSTDTQYF.

The rearrangement uses TRBV4-1 and TRBJ2-7; a weak D match, TRBD2 (6 bases). The CDR3 sequence is 15 residues long. Germline CDR1 and CDR2: MGHRA and YSYEKL. The ends were cut back, 1 base at V and 3 bases at J, with 13 bases in the middle. The CDR3 loop reads CASSQVPGEGYEQYF. The CDR3 DNA reads as TGCGCCAGCAGCCAAGTGCCGGGAGAAGGCTACGAGCAGTACTTC.

The rearrangement uses TRBV27 and TRBJ1-5; D is unclear. V lost 9 bases, J lost 3 bases, and 9 bases lay in between. The CDR3 is 12 residues long. CDR1 MNHEY and CDR2 SMNVEV come from the germline V gene (reference sequence). CDR3 sequence reads: CASGRNNQPQHF. As DNA, the CDR3 is TGTGCCAGTGGACGCAACAATCAGCCCCAGCATTTT.

V and J are TRBV24-1 and TRBJ2-3, with TRBD1 matching over 9 bases. V was clipped by 2 bases and J by 4 bases; unmatched bases: 3. From germline, CDR1 is KGHDR and CDR2 SFDVKD. The CDR3 sequence is 15 residues long. The CDR3 loop is CATSDSDRGADTQYF. CDR3 nucleotides: TGTGCCACCAGTGATTCGGACAGGGGCGCAGATACGCAGTATTTT.

The J gene is TRBJ2-2, the V gene TRBV5-8, with TRBD2 identical over 12 bases. This CDR3 spans 17 amino acids. CDR1 is SGHTS, CDR2 YDEGEE, per germline. The V and J ends lost 4 bases and 4 bases, in that order; junction bases with no gene match: 8. DNA of the CDR3: TGTGCCAGCAGCCCCCGGACTAGCGGGATAGTCACCGGGGAGCTGTTTTTT. It codes for CASSPRTSGIVTGELFF.

This clonotype was found a few times. The V and J genes are TRBV7-2 and TRBJ1-6, with D hard to call. V lost 4 bases and J 7 bases, leaving 8 bases between the germline ends. Germline CDR1 and CDR2: SGHTA and FQGNSA. The length of the CDR3 is 13 residues. The CDR3, as DNA: TGTGCCAGCAGCTCGCCGACAAATTCACCCCTCCACTTT. Protein sequence: CASSSPTNSPLHF.

The V gene is TRBV5-1, the J gene TRBJ1-2; the D gene is possibly TRBD1 (5 bases). The ends were cut back, 0 bases at V and 4 bases at J, with 13 bases in the middle. This CDR3 has 15 amino acids. The germline V gene encodes CDR1 SGHRS and CDR2 YFSETQ. The CDR3 loop is CASSLEVGQAYGYTF. The CDR3 nucleotides are TGCGCCAGCAGCTTGGAGGTGGGGCAGGCCTATGGCTACACCTTC.

The chain employs TRBV4-3 and TRBJ2-7; D is ambiguous. Trimming shortened V by 0 bases and J by 2 bases, and 11 bases separated the two germline ends. Germline CDR1 reads LGHNA; CDR2 reads YSLEER. The CDR3 covers 15 residues. This CDR3 reads CASSQENGVAYEQYF. The CDR3 coding sequence is TGCGCCAGCAGCCAAGAAAACGGAGTTGCCTACGAGCAGTACTTC.

This clonotype was seen once. This rearrangement joins TRBV4-1 to TRBJ2-1, with 7 nucleotides matching TRBD2. Germline CDR1 is MGHRA and CDR2 is YSYEKL. Trimming removed 3 bases from V and 8 bases from J; junction bases left unmatched: 10. The CDR3 is 15 residues long. The CDR3 region is CASSQIPQTSYEQFF. CDR3 bases: TGCGCCAGCAGCCAGATACCCCAGACTAGCTATGAGCAGTTCTTC.

This clonotype was seen only once. The gene calls are TRBV4-1 and TRBJ1-2; D unclear. With 0 bases removed from V and 1 base from J, the gap between germline ends came to 9 bases. The CDR3 runs to 15 residues. CDR1 and CDR2 (germline): MGHRA, YSYEKL. CDR3 residues: CASSQDGQINYGYTF. The DNA of the CDR3 is TGCGCCAGCAGCCAAGATGGCCAGATTAACTATGGCTACACCTTC.

This clonotype showed up just once. One junction end does not reproduce the germline sequence, and a read error may be involved. The chain links TRBV28 to TRBJ2-7; 9 positions match TRBD2. This CDR3 is 15 amino acids long. Germline loops: CDR1 MDHEN, CDR2 SYDVKM. CDR3 sequence reads: CVSSFGLAGSYEQYF. As DNA, the CDR3 is TGTGTCAGCAGTTTTGGGCTAGCGGGGTCCTACGAGCAGTACTTC.

CDR3 sequence (DNA): TGCAGCGTTACACAGGGTGGATTTAATGAAAAACTGTTTTTT. As protein: CSVTQGGFNEKLFF. This chain links TRBV29-1 with TRBJ1-4, with D maybe TRBD1 (6 bases). V was shortened by 5 bases and J by 4 bases, with 14 bases between the two germline ends. The V gene's germline CDR1 is SQVTM and CDR2 ANQGSEA. This CDR3 is built from 14 residues.

The chain is built from TRBV20-1 and TRBJ2-3; D not certain. This CDR3 spans 11 amino acids. Deletions cut 7 bases from V and 2 bases from J, with 7 bases between. Germline CDR1 DFQATT, CDR2 SNEGSKA (reference sequence). The CDR3: CSGVPTDTQYF. In DNA, the CDR3 is TGCAGTGGAGTCCCCACAGATACGCAGTATTTT.